Below are 24 T cell receptor beta chains sequenced from a single sample in a study of cytomegalovirus exposure and HLA in healthy donors. Amplification used 60 Vbeta primers and 13 Jbeta primers. TCRdb's table, derived via immunoSEQ multiplex PCR, lists solely in-frame clones and lacks some. The data hold approximately 150,000 clones, with about three quarters observed a single time. The sample comprised PBMCs. The receptors derive from a woman under 40 in good health and CMV-seronegative.

This clone was detected only a few times. The rearrangement joins TRBV2 to TRBJ2-7, with 11 bases lining up with TRBD1. Looked up from germline, CDR1 is SNHLY and CDR2 is FYNNEI. Losses at the gene ends were 3 bases for V and 1 base for J; bases not matched to a gene: 5. The CDR3 has 16 amino acids. CDR3 DNA: TGTGCCAGCAGTGACCCCGGGACAGGGGGATCCTACGAGCAGTACTTC. This encodes CASSDPGTGGSYEQYF. The full variable domain, with the rest looked up from reference TRBV2 and TRBJ2-7, is EPEVTQTPSHQVTQMGQEVILRCVPISNHLYFYWYRQILGQKVEFLVSFYNNEISEKSEIFDDQFSVERPDGSNFTLKIRSTKLEDSAMYFCASSDPGTGGSYEQYFGPGTRLTVT.

In DNA form, the CDR3 reads TGTGCCACCAGCAGAATGACAGGGCCTAATGAAAAACTGTTTTTT. This encodes CATSRMTGPNEKLFF. This chain connects TRBV15 to TRBJ1-4, with TRBD1 identical over 7 bases. The V gene's germline CDR1 is LNHNV and CDR2 YYDKDF (reference sequence). There are 15 residues in the CDR3. J gave up 3 bases and V 2 bases, and 3 bases lay outside the gene matches.

This sequence joins TRBV2 and TRBJ2-5; TRBD1 agrees at 7 bases. This CDR3 comprises 12 residues. Germline CDR1 reads SNHLY; CDR2 reads FYNNEI. The V gene end was trimmed by 10 bases and the J gene end by 1 base; junction bases not matched to a gene: 3. CDR3 residues: CATRDSQETQYF. CDR3 in DNA: TGTGCCACCCGGGACAGCCAAGAGACCCAGTACTTC. The full variable domain, completed using reference TRBV2 and TRBJ2-5, is EPEVTQTPSHQVTQMGQEVILRCVPISNHLYFYWYRQILGQKVEFLVSFYNNEISEKSEIFDDQFSVERPDGSNFTLKIRSTKLEDSAMYFCATRDSQETQYFGPGTRLLVL.

This chain connects TRBV4-1 to TRBJ2-7; maybe TRBD1 (7 bases). Trimming left V 10 bases short and J 6 bases short, with 13 bases between. From germline, CDR1 is MGHRA and CDR2 YSYEKL. The CDR3 is 11 amino acids. The CDR3 DNA reads as TGCGCCACCCGACAGGGAGGCGAGCAGTACTTC. Translating gives CATRQGGEQYF.

The V gene is TRBV7-9, the J gene TRBJ1-4, with D unresolved. Per germline, CDR1 SEHNR and CDR2 FQNEAQ (reference sequence). The CDR3 consists of 14 residues. Trimming cost V 1 base and J 10 bases, with 13 bases left between them. The CDR3 nucleotides are TGTGCCAGCAGCTTAGAATTTGCAGGTGGAAAACTGTTTTTT. This encodes CASSLEFAGGKLFF.

V is TRBV29-1 and J is TRBJ2-7; D unclear. Trimming stripped 2 bases from V and 1 base from J, with 3 bases between. This CDR3 is 11 amino acids long. Germline V CDR1 and CDR2: SQVTM, ANQGSEA. CDR3 in DNA: TGCAGCGTTGAACGGTCCTACGAGCAGTACTTC. This gives the protein CSVERSYEQYF.

The chain couples TRBV10-3 to TRBJ2-2; perhaps TRBD2 as D (6 bases). CDR1 is ENHRY, CDR2 SYGVKD, per germline. The CDR3 consists of 13 residues. V shed 9 bases and J shed 8 bases, with 16 bases lying between them. CDR3 in amino acids: CAIAGDSRGELFF. Here the CDR3 DNA reads TGTGCCATAGCCGGGGACTCGAGGGGGGAGCTGTTTTTT.

The chain has TRBV7-9 and TRBJ1-1, with a tentative D call TRBD1 (6 bases). Trimming cost V 3 bases and J 5 bases, with 7 bases left between them. Germline V gives CDR1 SEHNR, CDR2 FQNEAQ (reference sequence). This CDR3 contains 12 residues. CDR3 residues: CASSFQGTEAFF. Written as DNA, the CDR3 is TGTGCCAGCAGCTTTCAGGGGACTGAAGCTTTCTTT.

The chain combines TRBV5-4 with TRBJ2-7; D is possibly TRBD1 (5 bases). The V gene's germline CDR1 is SGHNT and CDR2 YYREEE (reference sequence). The CDR3 length is 12 residues. V was cut by 7 bases and J by 6 bases, with 14 bases left in between. The CDR3 reads CASGAGFSEQYF. DNA for the CDR3: TGTGCCAGCGGGGCAGGGTTTTCCGAGCAGTACTTC. The whole variable domain, filled in from reference TRBV5-4 and TRBJ2-7, reads ETGVTQSPTHLIKTRGQQVTLRCSSQSGHNTVSWYQQALGQGPQFIFQYYREEENGRGNFPPRFSGLQFPNYSSELNVNALELDDSALYLCASGAGFSEQYFGPGTRLTVT.

The chain couples TRBV6-1 to TRBJ2-7; D uncertain. The CDR3 is made up of 15 amino acids. The V end was cut by 5 bases, the J end by 1 base, with 15 bases between. From germline, CDR1 is MNHNS and CDR2 SASEGT. CDR3 in amino acids: CASSRSSILSYEQYF. The CDR3 DNA reads as TGTGCCAGCAGTCGATCGTCTATTCTTTCCTACGAGCAGTACTTC.

The chain employs TRBV14 and TRBJ1-1; D gene unclear. Germline CDR1 is SGHDN and CDR2 is FVKESK. The CDR3 loop spans 13 amino acids. Trimming took off 4 bases at V and 4 bases at J, with 10 bases between the two ends. Written as DNA, the CDR3 is TGTGCCAGCAGCCCCGGGATCACCACTGAAGCTTTCTTT. Translation gives CASSPGITTEAFF. The variable domain in full, completed from reference TRBV14 and TRBJ1-1, reads EAGVTQFPSHSVIEKGQTVTLRCDPISGHDNLYWYRRVMGKEIKFLLHFVKESKQDESGMPNNRFLAERTGGTYSTLKVQPAELEDSGVYFCASSPGITTEAFFGQGTRLTVV.

This clone has only one observation. The rearrangement links TRBV5-4 to TRBJ2-7, with a weak D call TRBD1 (5 bases). This CDR3 comprises 15 residues. Trimming removed 2 bases from V and 3 bases from J, with 15 bases in between. The germline V gene encodes CDR1 SGHNT and CDR2 YYREEE (reference sequence). The DNA for the CDR3 is TGTGCCAGCAGCTTAAGGGGATCCCAAGGCTACGAGCAGTACTTC. This sequence encodes CASSLRGSQGYEQYF.

The rearrangement joins TRBV7-9 to TRBJ1-3, with D tentatively TRBD1 (5 bases). The CDR3 has 14 amino acids. The V gene lost 5 bases and the J gene lost 1 base, with 9 bases spanning the gap. Germline V CDR1 and CDR2: SEHNR, FQNEAQ (reference sequence). The CDR3, as DNA: TGTGCCAGCAGCCCCCCAGGGTCTGGAAACACCATATATTTT. It encodes CASSPPGSGNTIYF.

The CDR3 DNA follows: TGTGCCAGCAGCAACCACGGGGTAAGGGAAGTTGGCGGGGAGCTGTTTTTT. Protein sequence: CASSNHGVREVGGELFF. The chain combines TRBV7-6 with TRBJ2-2; possible D gene TRBD2, 5 bases. Germline V gives CDR1 SGHVS, CDR2 FNYEAQ. With 5 bases removed from V and 7 bases from J, the gap between germline ends came to 23 bases. The CDR3 consists of 17 residues.

The V call is TRBV5-1, the J call TRBJ1-5, with 7 nucleotides matching TRBD1. The V gene's germline CDR1 is SGHRS and CDR2 YFSETQ. Germline trimming cut 0 bases from V and 0 bases from J; bases unmatched to any gene: 3. The CDR3 totals 16 residues. The CDR3 DNA reads TGCGCCAGCAGCTTGGGACAGGGCGATAGCAATCAGCCCCAGCATTTT. It translates to CASSLGQGDSNQPQHF.

The chain joins TRBV5-6 to TRBJ1-1; unclear D gene. This CDR3 comprises 12 residues. V gave up 1 base and J gave up 6 bases, with 7 bases separating them. CDR1 is SGHDT and CDR2 is YYEEEE in the germline V gene. The CDR3 spells CASSLSRAEAFF. CDR3 bases: TGTGCCAGCAGCTTGTCGAGGGCTGAAGCTTTCTTT.

The chain is built from TRBV30 and TRBJ2-1, with D possibly TRBD2 on 5 matching bases. CDR1 and CDR2 from the germline V gene are GTSNPN and SVGIG (reference sequence). This CDR3 has 13 residues. Trimming stripped 3 bases from V and 3 bases from J, with 9 bases between. DNA for the CDR3: TGTGCCTGGAGGAAACGGGGCTACAATGAGCAGTTCTTC. Residues: CAWRKRGYNEQFF.

This clone was counted a few times. The rearrangement joins TRBV30 to TRBJ2-3; 7 bases line up with TRBD2. V shed 3 bases and J 4 bases; nucleotides not matched to a gene: 7. The germline gives CDR1 GTSNPN, CDR2 SVGIG (reference sequence). CDR3 length equals 14 residues. CDR3 protein: CAWSSGGSADTQYF. The CDR3, as DNA: TGTGCCTGGAGCTCGGGCGGGAGCGCAGATACGCAGTATTTT.

This rearrangement joins TRBV7-9 to TRBJ1-1; 9 positions agree with TRBD1. The V gene's germline CDR1 is SEHNR and CDR2 FQNEAQ (reference sequence). Trimming at V came to 10 bases and at J to 7 bases, leaving 7 bases not matched to a gene. The CDR3 loop spans 12 amino acids. The CDR3 DNA reads as TGTGCCATTCGACAGGGGGTTATTGAAGCTTTCTTT. Amino acids: CAIRQGVIEAFF.

This clone appeared once. J is TRBJ2-7 and V is TRBV4-2; 10 nucleotides agree with TRBD1. The V segment lost 4 bases and the J segment 4 bases; nucleotides outside the gene matches: 10. The germline gives CDR1 LGHNA, CDR2 YNFKEQ. The CDR3 is 16 amino acids. CDR3 DNA sequence: TGTGCCAGCAGCCCAACGGGGGGACAGGGGCCGTACGAGCAGTACTTC. Translated: CASSPTGGQGPYEQYF.

Written as DNA, the CDR3 is TGTGCCAGCACCAGTATCAACACTGAAGCTTTCTTT. Its translation: CASTSINTEAFF. J is TRBJ1-1 and V is TRBV28, with D unclear. V lost 7 bases to trimming and J lost 2 bases, with 8 bases between them. This CDR3 spans 12 amino acids. The germline V gene has CDR1 MDHEN and CDR2 SYDVKM.

The V and J genes are TRBV18 and TRBJ1-1; D gene unclear. V lost 5 bases to trimming and J lost 5 bases, with 9 bases between them. The CDR3 has 12 amino acids. CDR1 and CDR2 from the germline V gene are KGHSH and LQKENI. In nucleotides, the CDR3 is TGTGCCAGCTCAGAACAGTCAACTGAAGCTTTCTTT. Translating gives CASSEQSTEAFF.

The rearrangement uses TRBV5-4 and TRBJ1-4, with D tentatively TRBD1 (5 bases). CDR3 size: 14 residues. The germline gives CDR1 SGHNT, CDR2 YYREEE (reference sequence). The ends were cut back, 4 bases at V and 8 bases at J, with 15 bases in the middle. The CDR3 sequence is CASSPKDTGEKLFF. CDR3 nucleotide sequence: TGTGCCAGCAGCCCGAAGGACACTGGCGAAAAACTGTTTTTT.

This clone came up a few times. J is TRBJ2-5 and V is TRBV10-3; 9 nucleotides align to TRBD1. The germline V gene has CDR1 ENHRY and CDR2 SYGVKD. The CDR3 loop spans 14 amino acids. The V gene end was trimmed by 6 bases and the J gene end by 5 bases; junction bases not matched to a gene: 7. The CDR3 region has the DNA TGTGCCATCAGGGAGGGACAGGGTACGGAGACCCAGTACTTC. Translation gives CAIREGQGTETQYF.